Each of the 12 T cell receptor beta chains below was sequenced from the same sample in a study of monozygotic twins with inflammatory bowel disease. From the 5' RACE reads, TCRdb lists one entry per CDR3 protein and no DNA. The sample data list 330,000 or so distinct CDR3 sequences. The specimen was blood. The receptors come from a human donor with ulcerative colitis or Crohn's disease, or a healthy co-twin of an affected twin (not recorded which).

The J gene is TRBJ2-5, the V gene TRBV5-1; there is no DNA to check the TCRdb D call of TRBD1. This CDR3 contains 16 residues. CDR1 and CDR2 (germline): SGHRS, YFSETQ. The CDR3 loop reads CASSLVQGVLQETQYF.

The chain joins TRBV19 to TRBJ2-1; TCRdb lists TRBD1, though no DNA is available to test this call. The CDR3 spans 12 residues. Per germline, CDR1 LNHDA and CDR2 SQIVND (reference sequence). CDR3 sequence reads: CASRGTYNEQFF.

The chain combines TRBV29-1 with TRBJ2-1. The CDR3 is 12 residues long. Germline-derived CDR1 and CDR2 are SQVTM and ANQGSEA. CDR3: CSVENAYNEQFF.

The rearrangement uses TRBV14 and TRBJ2-1; TCRdb names TRBD2, which stays unverified in the absence of DNA. CDR3 length equals 17 residues. Germline CDR1 SGHDN, CDR2 FVKESK. CDR3 region: CASSHQGHSGIYNEQFF.

The J gene is TRBJ2-1, the V gene TRBV27; TCRdb's D call of TRBD1 is untestable without DNA. CDR3 length: 13 residues. The germline V gene encodes CDR1 MNHEY and CDR2 SMNVEV (reference sequence). The CDR3 here is CASSPIRGNEQFF.

The CDR3 loop reads CASSETGVPGNTIYF. This rearrangement joins TRBV2 to TRBJ1-3; the TCRdb call, TRBD1, lacks DNA for checking. The CDR3 loop spans 15 amino acids. Germline V lookup: CDR1 SNHLY, CDR2 FYNNEI.

This chain links TRBV12-3 or TRBV12-4 with TRBJ1-5; as DNA is missing, the TRBD1 call by TCRdb cannot be tested. The CDR3 has 13 amino acids. Here the CDR3 reads CASTGGARQPQHF.

The chain has TRBV5-1 and TRBJ2-1; with no DNA, the TCRdb D assignment of TRBD2 cannot be verified. Germline CDR1 SGHRS, CDR2 YFSETQ. The CDR3 totals 13 residues. This chain's CDR3 is CASTAGVGNEQFF.

The V and J genes are TRBV5-1 and TRBJ2-1; the D call of TRBD2 rests on TCRdb alone, since no DNA is present to check it. Per germline, CDR1 SGHRS and CDR2 YFSETQ. This CDR3 has 16 amino acids. CDR3 residues: CASSPPSGGTYNEQFF.

J is TRBJ2-2 and V is TRBV12-3 or TRBV12-4; TCRdb indicates TRBD1, and absent DNA this call remains unverified. The CDR3 has 14 amino acids. CDR3 in amino acids: CASSPGQGAGELFF.

The genes are TRBV12-3 or TRBV12-4 and TRBJ2-4; absent DNA, TCRdb's TRBD2 call cannot be checked. CDR3 length equals 14 residues. The CDR3 is CASSLTAGGNIQYF.

The rearrangement uses TRBV27 and TRBJ2-3. Per germline, CDR1 MNHEY and CDR2 SMNVEV (reference sequence). The CDR3 spans 12 residues. CDR3 amino acids: CATQPATDTQYF.